The 5 T cell receptor beta chains below come from one sample, sequenced in a study of T cells in Graves' hyperthyroidism and ophthalmopathy. RNA transcripts were the template for amplifying TCR beta CDR3 regions. A set of HTBI primers served as the primers for a first-round RT-PCR of the TCR CDR3. Via MiXCR, TCRdb re-called the multiplex PCR reads, giving one row per CDR3 protein. Of under 300,000 distinct CDR3 sequences listed, about 14% are singletons. The material sequenced was blood. These receptors originate from a woman aged 40 to 50 with Graves' hyperthyroidism that later progressed to Graves' ophthalmopathy.

This clonotype was detected many times. This chain joins TRBV13 and TRBJ2-5, with D possibly matching TRBD2 (6 bases). The V gene lost 4 bases and the J gene lost 4 bases, with 16 bases spanning the gap. The CDR3 is 15 residues long. Germline CDR1 and CDR2: PRHDT and FYEKMQ (reference sequence). The CDR3 loop reads CASSSSPGSGETQYF. The CDR3 bases are TGTGCCAGCAGCTCAAGCCCCGGGAGTGGAGAGACCCAGTACTTC. The whole variable domain, filled in from reference TRBV13 and TRBJ2-5, reads AAGVIQSPRHLIKEKRETATLKCYPIPRHDTVYWYQQGPGQDPQFLISFYEKMQSDKGSIPDRFSAQQFSDYHSELNMSSLELGDSALYFCASSSSPGSGETQYFGPGTRLLVL.

This clonotype has ten or more counts. The chain uses TRBV3-1 and TRBJ1-6; D unresolved. Germline assignment: CDR1 LGHDT and CDR2 YNNKEL (reference sequence). The ends were cut back, 2 bases at V and 0 bases at J, with 8 bases in the middle. The CDR3 is 16 residues long. The CDR3 region is CASSQLRSSYNSPLHF. CDR3 nucleotide sequence: TGTGCCAGCAGCCAACTCAGGAGCTCCTATAATTCACCCCTCCACTTT.

The chain combines TRBV27 with TRBJ2-7; D remains unclear. Trimming took 3 bases from V and 4 from J, leaving 22 bases between them. Germline-derived CDR1 and CDR2 are MNHEY and SMNVEV (reference sequence). The CDR3 sequence is 17 residues long. The CDR3 nucleotides read TGTGCCAGCAGTTTCTCGGTAAATTATAATACAGCTTACGAGCAGTACTTC. This encodes CASSFSVNYNTAYEQYF.

This clonotype has more than one count but fewer than ten. V and J are TRBV6-1 and TRBJ2-7, with a tentative D call TRBD1 (6 bases). The length of the CDR3 is 17 residues. Germline V CDR1 and CDR2: MNHNS, SASEGT. Trimming pared 6 bases from V and 2 bases from J, leaving 23 bases between. CDR3 loop: CASRENPGDPGPYEQYF. CDR3 DNA sequence: TGTGCCAGCAGAGAGAACCCAGGGGACCCCGGGCCCTACGAGCAGTACTTC.

This clonotype has at least ten counts. The chain joins TRBV10-1 to TRBJ1-1, with D maybe TRBD1 (5 bases). The ends were cut back, 0 bases at V and 5 bases at J, with 13 bases in the middle. Germline loops: CDR1 WNHNN, CDR2 SYGVQD (reference sequence). The CDR3 contains 15 residues. The CDR3 bases are TGCGCCAGCAGTGAGTCGATCCGGGGACGAACTGAAGCTTTCTTT. Protein product: CASSESIRGRTEAFF.